This entry lists 5 T cell receptor beta chains sequenced from one sample in a study of cytomegalovirus exposure and HLA in healthy donors. Produced via immunoSEQ multiplex PCR; TCRdb's table is partial and in-frame only. The sample records roughly 150,000 clones, around 80% being singletons. The sequencing input was PBMCs. These TCRs come from a man between 25 and 39 years old in good health and CMV-seropositive.

This sequence joins TRBV18 and TRBJ1-1, with a tentative D call TRBD1 (6 bases). The V gene's germline CDR1 is KGHSH and CDR2 LQKENI. V was pared by 4 bases and J by 4 bases, with 10 bases between. This CDR3 has 13 amino acids. The CDR3 here is CASSQEGGTEAFF. The CDR3 DNA reads TGTGCCAGCTCACAGGAAGGGGGCACTGAAGCTTTCTTT.

The chain employs TRBV2 and TRBJ1-1, with TRBD1 identical over 7 bases. This CDR3 has 12 amino acids. Per germline, CDR1 SNHLY and CDR2 FYNNEI. J gave up 5 bases and V 11 bases, and 8 bases lay outside the gene matches. The DNA for the CDR3 is TGTGCCCGCGGAGGGGGCACGACTGAAGCTTTCTTT. It yields the protein CARGGGTTEAFF.

The rearrangement links TRBV5-1 to TRBJ2-5; 10 nucleotides agree with TRBD2. Trimming removed 2 bases from V and 1 base from J; junction bases left unmatched: 5. In germline, CDR1 is SGHRS, CDR2 YFSETQ. This CDR3 contains 16 residues. CDR3 in amino acids: CASSLGLAVIQETQYF. CDR3 in DNA: TGCGCCAGCAGCTTAGGACTAGCGGTAATCCAAGAGACCCAGTACTTC.

The chain uses TRBV2 and TRBJ2-7, with TRBD2 identical over 13 bases. The CDR3 loop spans 14 amino acids. Germline-derived CDR1 and CDR2 are SNHLY and FYNNEI. V trimming: 7 bases; J trimming: 4 bases; junction bases outside the gene matches: 4. In DNA, the CDR3 is TGTGCCAGCATCAGGACTAGCGGGGGTTACGAGCAGTACTTC. Translating gives CASIRTSGGYEQYF.

V gene TRBV9 combines with J gene TRBJ2-7, with D possibly TRBD2 on 6 matching bases. The CDR3 is 16 residues long. The V end was cut by 5 bases, the J end by 4 bases, with 22 bases between. Per germline, CDR1 SGDLS and CDR2 YYNGEE. Here the CDR3 DNA reads TGTGCCAGCAGTGCCGATCCGGGCAGGGCGGGGTACGAGCAGTACTTC. It specifies CASSADPGRAGYEQYF.